The text below deals with one T cell receptor (beta chain). Its antigen has not been determined. Base qualities are not recorded, but no much larger clone differs from it by a single base. The entry originates in a study of cytomegalovirus exposure and HLA in healthy donors (TCRdb year 2017). For context, the study as a whole: In an earlier analysis of roughly 590 of the donors, 250 to 300 Gb of sequence data and roughly 100 million unique TCR beta sequences from approximately 180 million T cells were reported. Roughly 300 gigabases of sequencing data and tens of millions of unique TCR sequences made up an early release that covered several hundred HLA-typed donors. Of the 398 genotyped donors, roughly 85% fell in the genetic ancestry cluster associated with self-reported Caucasian donors. The study was designed to test whether signatures of past pathogen exposure could be identified by cataloging public T cell receptors. The T cell repertoires of about 700 subjects were profiled by immunosequencing and related to cytomegalovirus serostatus. In addition to the first cohort of around 670 subjects, a separate validation cohort of under 150 different subjects was used. High-throughput TCR immunosequencing, statistical association of individual TCRs with disease status, and machine learning were combined to predict cytomegalovirus infection status. A later analysis re-analyzed previously published TCR beta repertoires from 500 to 700 donors and added high-resolution HLA genotyping to study TCR occurrence patterns. Rather than drawing on any new phenotypic data, the later analysis identified candidate immune exposures from TCR beta sequences and the way those sequences occurred across donors. An earlier analysis of around 580 of the donors used high-throughput TCR beta sequencing to judge whether each TCR beta V gene segment behaved as functional or pseudogenic. Donor age, sex, ethnicity and CMV serostatus were compiled together with the repertoire data. A later genetic analysis took genome-wide SNP genotypes for about 65% of the 666 donors and used that subset as a discovery cohort. All discovery cohort repertoires had been generated using a single sequencing platform. Both class I and class II loci were covered by HLA typing, at four-digit resolution. Typing coverage differed by locus: A, B, C, DRB1 and DQB1 were typed in roughly 620-630 donors, DQA1 in roughly 510, DPA1 in approximately 610, and DPB1 in approximately 450. Several DR-DQ haplotypes were handled as single units for association and clustering because linkage in the cohort was strong. Among some 400 genotyped donors of the cohort, an average of around 250,000 unique TCR beta nucleotide sequences was sequenced per donor, of which roughly 17% were non-productive.

The research as a whole found: When HLA alleles, especially DR and DQ, strongly co-occurred, attributing TCR associations to individual alleles was difficult. In a later genetic analysis, fewer N-insertions in productive TCRs were reported among donors in an Asian-associated ancestry cluster than the roughly 700-donor mean. Linkage disequilibrium might explain the correlated functional status among segregating V segments, but an unknown experimental factor could not be excluded. In an earlier analysis of approximately 590 of the donors, most TCR beta V segments appeared in productive rearrangements about 90% or about 30% of the time, broadly matching IMGT annotations. A later analysis reported that several top co-occurrence clusters appeared linked to parvovirus B19, influenza, CMV and Epstein-Barr virus. The earlier analysis of about 600 of the donors excluded 15 to 20 rarely observed V segments, including chromosome 9 orphons, because counts were too low. The study listed 164 TCR beta chains as associated with cytomegalovirus. Compared with equally common non-associated chains, HLA-associated TCR beta chains in a later analysis were more clonally expanded and had lower generation probabilities. A cluster of highly shared sequence variants was judged likely to represent a technical artifact of the sequencing pipeline. Three of the identified cytomegalovirus-associated TCR beta chains were confirmed in vitro to be specific for cytomegalovirus antigens. The cohort was sequenced for TCR beta chains only, and without alpha or paired-chain data the features that could be detected were limited. A further reported finding was that TCR beta sequences accurately predicted the HLA-A and HLA-B alleles for most subjects in the first cohort. It was suggested by the authors that the approach could potentially be generalized to other disease states and immunological phenotypes. For the cohort, immune exposure information was limited to CMV serostatus. A later genetic analysis associated a missense DCLRE1C variant with V-gene and J-gene trimming of TCR beta chains, and an independent cohort replicated the association. Specific HLA alleles were associated with some 15,000 TCR beta sequences at a false discovery rate of 0.05 in a later analysis. Presence/absence analyses assumed roughly uniform sequencing depth across donors, an assumption that may not hold. In a later analysis, TCR association rates were found to vary across HLA loci, with the most associated TCRs seen for DRB1 alleles and the fewest for HLA-C alleles. The classifier was reported to diagnose cytomegalovirus status with high specificity and sensitivity in both the original and validation cohorts. Some IMGT-functional V segments, including TRBV6-2 and TRBV6-3, could not be told apart with the 87-base-pair reads, so those segments were excluded. In a later analysis, most CMV-associated TCR beta chains were found to appear HLA-restricted, with HLA associations seemingly driven largely by CMV exposure. Across donors, most TCR sequences were observed very rarely, whereas some public TCRs were present in many individuals. HLA typing was unavailable for some donors at each locus, so association tests used only the typed subset.

The cohort consisted of hundreds of healthy bone marrow donors. At the time of sampling, all cohort members were nominally healthy, though unrecorded immune exposures were likely present. The donor was CMV seronegative and was included in the group of over 300 seronegative cohort members. A peripheral blood sample was collected from each donor, and TCR beta sequencing was performed on peripheral blood mononuclear cells. Genomic DNA extraction from the blood cell samples was performed with the Qiagen DNeasy Blood Extraction Kit. Libraries were built with the immunoSEQ multiplex PCR assay. For the multiplex PCR, a mixture combining 60 forward primers for TCR Vbeta segments and 13 reverse primers for TCR Jbeta segments was used. The CDR3 region of rearranged TCR beta genes was amplified from genomic DNA with a multiplex PCR assay. The amplified TCR beta libraries were sequenced on the Illumina HiSeq System as 87-base-pair reads. The published analysis was carried out like this. A later analysis counted about 76 million unique TCR beta chains across the roughly 700 repertoires, and roughly 9.9 million of these chains were shared by at least two donors. Raw reads were error-corrected and collapsed into unique sequences by a nearest-neighbor algorithm in which closely related sequences were merged to remove PCR and sequencing errors. Alignment of CDR3 sequences to IMGT reference sequences was used to assign V, D and J gene segments. For a sequence to be retained, a match of at least six nucleotides to both a V gene segment and a J gene segment was required. A rearrangement counted as productive if the CDR3 had no stop codons and remained in frame with V and J, and every other rearrangement counted as non-productive. CDR3 was defined by IMGT convention, running from the second conserved V-encoded cysteine to the conserved J-encoded phenylalanine. In an earlier analysis of 500 to 650 of the donors, sequences lacking an unambiguous match to a single V gene segment were excluded. An earlier analysis of just under 600 of the donors called V segments functional above 56.7% productive rearrangements and segregating when the between-donor standard deviation exceeded 5%. A statistical classification framework was built for diagnosing cytomegalovirus status from the catalog of TCR beta chain sequences. In a later analysis, TCR nucleotide sequences were compared against IMGT/GENE-DB human TR gene sequences so that V and J genes could be assigned. Using the TCRdist pipeline, a later analysis assigned CDR3 sequences along with most-parsimonious VDJ recombination scenarios. A later analysis defined each TCR beta chain by its CDR3 amino acid sequence plus V-gene family, and excluded reads lacking a unique V-gene family. To address suspected cross-contamination and a sequencing artifact, a later analysis removed 450 to 700 highly shared, low-generation-probability nucleotide sequences. In a later analysis, a clonal expansion index was calculated for each public chain from normalized within-repertoire ranks of inferred template counts. Generation probabilities in a later analysis came from a VDJ recombination model fitted to out-of-frame rearrangements, and those results were checked against IGoR. In a later analysis, hypergeometric tests were used to score TCR-TCR, TCR-HLA and TCR-CMV co-occurrence, with a repertoire-size bias correction applied to TCR pairs. In a later analysis, false discovery rates were estimated by permuting HLA or CMV assignments 20 times. A later analysis grouped co-occurring TCRs with DBSCAN, adding TCRdist sequence similarity when clustering within HLA-allele-positive subsets. For co-occurrence clustering, repertoires with fewer than 30,000 or more than 120,000 public chains were excluded, along with five repertoires with anomalous nucleotide sharing. Held by TCRdb, this immuneACCESS table contains in-frame sequences only and omits some clones. Under half of the omission traces to an unresolved V gene where checked; the cause of the rest is unknown. V, J and clone size are those of that table, while D and trimming were read from the DNA. Here the sample has a few hundred thousand clones; roughly 89% occur a single time. The ten biggest clones cover roughly 2.3% of the sample.

The CDR3 sequence holds 12 residues, the cysteine and phenylalanine included. CDR3 DNA is the only sequence kept; it has 36 bases, read in frame from the first base. V drops 5 bases and J drops 7 bases, leaving 11 bases in between. Taken from the germline V gene, the CDR1 and CDR2 loops are MNHEY and SVGAGI. What was sequenced was PBMCs. The chain is encoded by TRBV6-5 joined to TRBJ1-2; possibly the D gene is TRBD1, per 5 matching bases. The receptor's source is a woman aged 18-29 years in good health and CMV-seronegative. The CDR3 amino acid sequence is: CASSIGTGGYTF. In nucleotide form, the sequence is TGTGCCAGCAGTATTGGTACAGGTGGCTACACCTTC.